This T cell receptor beta chain emerged from a study of shared clonotypes between healthy human individuals. Only in-frame clones appear in the TCRdb table, and some are missing; sequencing was by immunoSEQ multiplex PCR. The table has approximately 2,300,000 clones, roughly 92% seen once. The germline CDR1 and CDR2 sequences are LGHNA and YNFKEQ. The CDR3 has 13 residues. Between the trimmed V and J ends, which lost 4 bases and 4 bases, there was a span of 10 bases. Sequenced sample: naive CD4+ T cells from PBMCs. This sample's subset: CD45RA+ positively selected. This rearrangement joins TRBV4-2 to TRBJ1-2; possible D gene TRBD1, 5 bases. The sequence came from a man between 18 and 35 years old in good health. Some clones in this sample may be carry-over from other donors' samples. The CDR3 loop is CASSRGGGYGYTF. The CDR3 DNA reads as TGTGCCAGCAGCCGGGGGGGAGGCTATGGCTACACCTTC.